This T cell receptor beta chain was retrieved from a study of a mutant IDH1 vaccine in newly diagnosed glioma. In the study overall: Following radiotherapy alone, or alongside temozolomide cycles, vaccination was started after an interval of 4-6 weeks.

The germline gives CDR1 GTSNPN, CDR2 SVGIG (reference sequence). Trimming removed 4 bases from V and 5 bases from J, with 15 bases in between. The CDR3 sequence is 13 residues long. The time point was: week 47, end of study. Mutant IDH1 20-mer peptide, at 300 ug, made up each vaccine dose, with topical imiquimod. Vaccinations, eight in total, occurred in weeks 1, 3, 5, 7, 11, 15, 19, 23. Study-level points and caveats: Researchers report vaccine-induced immune responses in 93.3% of patients.

This clone came up once. Its matching antigen is unknown. Sequencing used immunoSEQ multiplex PCR; TCRdb keeps in-frame clones, though not all of them. The sample contains about 11,000 clones, about four fifths of which appear only once. The sample was PBMCs, taken from a glioma patient whose treatment included an IDH1 peptide vaccine. This clonotype originated in a young man with glioma. The V call is TRBV30, the J call TRBJ2-7; no firm D call. The CDR3 region is CAWNRPYYDEQYF. The CDR3, as DNA: TGTGCCTGGAATCGGCCCTACTACGACGAGCAGTACTTC.